The 27 T cell receptor beta chains listed next were all sequenced from one sample in a study of early T cells in non-severe SARS-CoV-2 infection (dated by TCRdb to the early 2020s). The library was obtained by 5' RACE. Sequencing relied on a NextSeq 500. The raw public data were reprocessed by TCRdb itself: fastp quality trimming at Q25, MiXCR clonotype calling, in-frame beta chains only. Identical CDR3 protein sequences are pooled into one entry, listed with their most common genes and DNA. Present in this sample are around 33,000 distinct CDR3 sequences, 6% to 7% of which were seen just once. The ten biggest clones cover roughly 7.5% of the sample. Sequencing used whole blood. All receptors derive from an adult who was a healthcare worker with PCR-confirmed SARS-CoV-2 infection or an uninfected control (not recorded which).

Many counts were recorded for this clonotype. The CDR3 DNA sequence: TGTGCCAGTAGTGCCTCCGTAACAGCGAACCACTATGGCTACACCTTC. Encoded protein: CASSASVTANHYGYTF. This rearrangement joins TRBV19 to TRBJ1-2, with unresolved D. Germline CDR1 and CDR2: LNHDA and SQIVND (reference sequence). CDR3 length equals 16 residues. The V end lost 5 bases, the J end lost 3 bases, and 19 bases lay between the germline ends.

This clonotype was seen many times. This chain connects TRBV20-1 to TRBJ1-1; D gene unclear. This CDR3 is 15 amino acids long. V lost 1 base and J 0 bases, leaving 12 bases between the germline ends. The germline gives CDR1 DFQATT, CDR2 SNEGSKA (reference sequence). The CDR3 DNA sequence: TGCAGTGCTAGAGCTAGGGTAAAAGTGAACACTGAAGCTTTCTTT. Encoded protein: CSARARVKVNTEAFF.

This clonotype was detected many times. This chain joins TRBV7-2 and TRBJ2-1; TRBD2 matches 8 bases. Losses at the gene ends were 3 bases for V and 5 bases for J; bases not matched to a gene: 6. Germline CDR1 reads SGHTA; CDR2 reads FQGNSA. This CDR3 has 15 amino acids. CDR3 sequence reads: CASSFFSGADNEQFF. The CDR3 coding sequence is TGTGCCAGCAGCTTTTTTAGCGGGGCTGACAATGAGCAGTTCTTC.

The rearrangement links TRBV20-1 to TRBJ1-6, with 10 positions matching TRBD1. J lost 7 bases, V lost 3 bases, and 3 bases had no gene match. Germline lookup yields CDR1 DFQATT and CDR2 SNEGSKA (reference sequence). This CDR3 region has 14 residues. The CDR3 DNA is TGCAGTGCTAGCACGACAGGGGGCAATTCACCCCTCCACTTT. Translation gives CSASTTGGNSPLHF.

This clonotype was observed a handful of times. The chain uses TRBV19 and TRBJ2-2; no definite D call. This CDR3 contains 16 residues. V was shortened by 0 bases and J by 3 bases, with 11 bases between the two germline ends. The germline V gene has CDR1 LNHDA and CDR2 SQIVND (reference sequence). Here the CDR3 DNA reads TGTGCCAGTAGTATAGATGTAAATACCCACACCGGGGAGCTGTTTTTT. Residues: CASSIDVNTHTGELFF.

This clonotype showed up just a few times. As the CDR3 is not closed by the conserved phenylalanine or tryptophan, this likely results from a read error. The chain combines TRBV6-1 with TRBJ1-5; possible D gene TRBD1, 6 bases. V gave up 3 bases and J gave up 0 bases, with 12 bases separating them. This CDR3 has 16 residues. Germline values: CDR1 MNHNS, CDR2 SASEGT. In nucleotides, the CDR3 is TGTGCCAGCAGTGAGGGGGGGCCGTATAGCAATCAGCCCCAGCATGTT. Its translation: CASSEGGPYSNQPQHV.

Regarding this clonotype: A much larger clone sits a single nucleotide away, making a read error possible. The chain recombines TRBV9 with TRBJ1-1; D unresolved. The CDR3 is 15 amino acids. The germline CDR1 and CDR2 sequences are SGDLS and YYNGEE. The V gene lost 0 bases and the J gene lost 6 bases, with 15 bases spanning the gap. CDR3 in amino acids: CASSVVVRLSAEAFF. Here the CDR3 DNA reads TGTGCCAGCAGCGTAGTAGTCAGGTTAAGTGCTGAAGCTTTCTTT.

In its sample, this clonotype was seen a few times. The genes are TRBV4-2 and TRBJ1-1, with a weak D call TRBD1 (6 bases). CDR1 and CDR2 (germline): LGHNA, YNFKEQ. The ends were cut back, 0 bases at V and 3 bases at J, with 8 bases in the middle. The CDR3 is 14 residues long. The CDR3 sequence is CASSQDRGDTEAFF. The DNA of the CDR3 is TGTGCCAGCAGCCAAGACAGGGGTGACACTGAAGCTTTCTTT.

This clonotype was recorded many times. The chain carries TRBV13 and TRBJ2-7; maybe TRBD1 (5 bases). Germline loops: CDR1 PRHDT, CDR2 FYEKMQ (reference sequence). CDR3 length: 15 amino acids. V was pared by 0 bases and J by 3 bases, with 12 bases between. The CDR3 loop is CASSLGQDYLYEQYF. The CDR3 nucleotides are TGTGCCAGCAGCTTAGGACAGGATTACCTCTACGAGCAGTACTTC.

At least ten counts were recorded for this clonotype. This chain uses TRBV29-1 with TRBJ2-7; 9 bases line up with TRBD1. With 6 bases clipped from V and 6 bases from J, the junction kept 15 bases outside the gene matches. The CDR3 has 15 amino acids. Germline V CDR1 and CDR2: SQVTM, ANQGSEA. The DNA for the CDR3 is TGCAGCGTAGTCACCCGGGACAGGGTTGAGGGCGAGCAGTACTTC. This encodes CSVVTRDRVEGEQYF.

This clonotype has only a few counts. The chain is built from TRBV20-1 and TRBJ2-5; 8 bases are a match to TRBD2. Germline trimming cut 8 bases from V and 0 bases from J; bases unmatched to any gene: 5. The germline CDR1 and CDR2 sequences are DFQATT and SNEGSKA (reference sequence). This CDR3 spans 13 amino acids. DNA of the CDR3: TGCAGTACTTGGCGGGGGGACCAAGAGACCCAGTACTTC. It yields the protein CSTWRGDQETQYF.

This clonotype occurred many times. The rearrangement uses TRBV27 and TRBJ1-1; TRBD1 is a possible D gene (5 bases). In germline, CDR1 is MNHEY, CDR2 SMNVEV (reference sequence). This CDR3 spans 14 amino acids. Trimming pared 4 bases from V and 3 bases from J, leaving 12 bases between. CDR3 sequence: CASSSRGRDTEAFF. The CDR3 bases are TGTGCCAGCAGTTCACGGGGGAGGGACACTGAAGCTTTCTTT.

Ten or more counts support this clonotype. The chain has TRBV4-1 and TRBJ2-5; no definite D call. This CDR3 spans 17 amino acids. Germline CDR1 reads MGHRA; CDR2 reads YSYEKL. Trimming left V 0 bases short and J 2 bases short, with 16 bases between. As DNA, the CDR3 is TGCGCCAGCAGCCAAGATGGGAACACGGCCTTTCAAGAGACCCAGTACTTC. Translating it yields CASSQDGNTAFQETQYF.

V and J are TRBV6-1 and TRBJ1-2; D possibly corresponds to TRBD1 (5 bases). V was pared by 11 bases and J by 3 bases, with 10 bases between. The length of the CDR3 is 11 residues. CDR1 and CDR2 (germline): MNHNS, SASEGT. The CDR3, as DNA: TGTGCCGCCGGCAGGGACTATGGCTACACCTTC. Protein sequence: CAAGRDYGYTF.

In its sample, this clonotype was seen a few times. V gene TRBV6-2 or TRBV6-3 combines with J gene TRBJ2-7; D may correspond to TRBD1 or TRBD2 (5 bases each). Trimming stripped 7 bases from V and 1 base from J, with 11 bases between. Germline CDR1 is MNHEY and CDR2 is SVGEGT. This CDR3 has 13 amino acids. The CDR3 nucleotides are TGTGCCAGCAAGGTTGGGGGATCCTACGAGCAGTACTTC. This translates into CASKVGGSYEQYF.

This clonotype was detected many times. V gene TRBV12-5 combines with J gene TRBJ2-3; the D is unclear. The CDR3 runs 13 residues. Trimming cost V 3 bases and J 3 bases, with 7 bases left between them. Germline lookup yields CDR1 LGHNT and CDR2 FRNRAP. In DNA, the CDR3 is TGTGCTAGTGGTTTATCCGGAACAGATACGCAGTATTTT. It translates to CASGLSGTDTQYF.

Many counts were recorded for this clonotype. The rearrangement uses TRBV3-1 and TRBJ1-5, with 9 bases that match TRBD1. The germline gives CDR1 LGHDT, CDR2 YNNKEL (reference sequence). This CDR3 is built from 15 residues. Unmatched junction bases numbered 6, after V lost 4 bases and J lost 5 bases. CDR3 sequence: CASSPGQGTYQPQHF. The CDR3 nucleotides read TGTGCCAGCAGCCCAGGACAGGGGACCTATCAGCCCCAGCATTTT.

This clonotype has a handful of counts. This chain uses TRBV24-1 with TRBJ2-3, with TRBD2 identical over 10 bases. Germline V gene lookup returns CDR1 KGHDR and CDR2 SFDVKD. This CDR3 comprises 18 residues. V lost 3 bases to trimming and J lost 2 bases; unmatched junction nucleotides: 10. The CDR3 DNA follows: TGTGCCACCAGTGATGTTAGCGGGGGGCCGCGAAACACAGATACGCAGTATTTT. Its protein product is CATSDVSGGPRNTDTQYF.

This clonotype was seen at least ten times. The chain recombines TRBV7-9 with TRBJ2-7; 9 positions agree with TRBD2. The CDR3 totals 15 residues. Germline CDR1 reads SEHNR; CDR2 reads FQNEAQ (reference sequence). J gave up 5 bases and V 2 bases, and 7 bases lay outside the gene matches. This CDR3 is CASSLIGGGDNEQYF. The CDR3 region has the DNA TGTGCCAGCAGCTTAATAGGCGGGGGGGACAACGAGCAGTACTTC.

The sample holds many counts of this clonotype. This chain uses TRBV23-1 with TRBJ2-1; D ambiguous. TRBV23-1 is labeled an ORF, and its function is uncertain. The CDR3 totals 18 residues. V lost 3 bases to trimming and J lost 5 bases, with 23 bases between them. CDR3 region: CASSQSPGQRSVNNEQFF. CDR3 sequence (DNA): TGCGCCAGCAGTCAGTCACCGGGCCAACGTTCTGTTAACAATGAGCAGTTCTTC.

This clonotype was observed at least ten times. V gene TRBV28 combines with J gene TRBJ1-2; weak D call: TRBD1 (5 bases). Germline CDR1 is MDHEN and CDR2 is SYDVKM. The CDR3 totals 11 residues. Trimming took off 2 bases at V and 7 bases at J, with 5 bases between the two ends. CDR3 bases: TGTGCCAGCAGTTTAGGGACTGGCTACACCTTC. Translation gives CASSLGTGYTF.

This clonotype was seen many times. V and J are TRBV28 and TRBJ1-5; possible D gene TRBD1, 6 bases. The CDR3 is made up of 14 amino acids. V dropped 7 bases and J dropped 6 bases, with 16 bases sitting between them. Germline CDR1 and CDR2: MDHEN and SYDVKM. CDR3 nucleotides: TGTGCCAGCAACGGGAACAGGGATGCTCAGCCCCAGCATTTT. Encoded protein: CASNGNRDAQPQHF.

This clonotype was recorded a few times. J is TRBJ1-1 and V is TRBV7-3; 8 bases match TRBD1. Germline V CDR1 and CDR2: SGHTA, FQGTGA. The CDR3 runs 14 residues. After removal of 4 bases from V and 4 bases from J, the junction contained 5 bases not matched to a gene. CDR3 DNA sequence: TGTGCCAGCAGCTCAGGGGGCGCGGGCACTGAAGCTTTCTTT. The encoded protein is CASSSGGAGTEAFF.

This clonotype came up a few times. J is TRBJ2-7 and V is TRBV5-1; either TRBD1 or TRBD2 may supply D (5 bases each). The CDR3 contains 13 residues. CDR1 and CDR2 (germline): SGHRS, YFSETQ. V was pared by 4 bases and J by 2 bases, with 10 bases between. The CDR3: CASSHGTAYEQYF. The DNA of the CDR3 is TGCGCCAGCAGCCATGGGACGGCCTACGAGCAGTACTTC.

This clonotype was observed at least ten times. The CDR3 nucleotides are TGCGCCAGCAGCCAAGTACCCGCCTACGAGCAGTACTTC. Protein sequence: CASSQVPAYEQYF. The chain has TRBV4-1 and TRBJ2-7; D ambiguous. CDR1 and CDR2 from the germline V gene are MGHRA and YSYEKL. The CDR3 is made up of 13 amino acids. Trimming took 1 base from V and 2 from J, leaving 6 bases between them.

In its sample, this clonotype was seen many times. The rearrangement links TRBV7-6 to TRBJ2-1, with a possible D match to TRBD1 (6 bases). Germline CDR1 reads SGHVS; CDR2 reads FNYEAQ. Between the trimmed V and J ends, which lost 5 bases and 9 bases, there was a span of 23 bases. The CDR3 covers 16 residues. CDR3 sequence (DNA): TGTGCCAGCAGCCAGACTGGGGCAGGGGCCGGCGGTGAGCAGTTCTTC. This encodes CASSQTGAGAGGEQFF.

This clonotype was counted a few times. V usage is TRBV7-3 and J usage is TRBJ1-5, with D hard to call. CDR1 and CDR2 from the germline V gene are SGHTA and FQGTGA. Trimming shortened V by 11 bases and J by 6 bases, and 23 bases separated the two germline ends. CDR3 length: 15 residues. CDR3 amino acids: CAPVSLHFNFQPQHF. DNA of the CDR3: TGTGCCCCAGTGAGCTTACACTTTAATTTTCAGCCCCAGCATTTT.